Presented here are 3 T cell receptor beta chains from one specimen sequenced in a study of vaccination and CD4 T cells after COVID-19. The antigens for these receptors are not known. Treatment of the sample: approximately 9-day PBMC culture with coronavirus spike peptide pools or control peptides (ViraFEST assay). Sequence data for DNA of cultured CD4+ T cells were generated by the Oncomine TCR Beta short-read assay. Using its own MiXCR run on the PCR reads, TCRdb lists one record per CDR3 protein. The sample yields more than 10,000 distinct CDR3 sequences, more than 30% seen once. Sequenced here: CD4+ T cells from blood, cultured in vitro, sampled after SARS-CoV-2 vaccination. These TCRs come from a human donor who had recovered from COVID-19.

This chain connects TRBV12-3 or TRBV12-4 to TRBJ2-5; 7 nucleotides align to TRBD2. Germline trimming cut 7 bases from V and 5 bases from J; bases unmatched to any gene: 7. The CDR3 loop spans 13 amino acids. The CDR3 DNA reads TGTGCCAGCAATAGTATGGGGGGGGAGACCCAGTACTTC. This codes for CASNSMGGETQYF.

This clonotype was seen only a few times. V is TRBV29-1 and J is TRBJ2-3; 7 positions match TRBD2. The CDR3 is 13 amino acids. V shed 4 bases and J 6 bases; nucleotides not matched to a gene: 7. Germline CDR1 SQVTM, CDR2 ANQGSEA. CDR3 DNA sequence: TGCAGCGTTGGAAGCGGGAAATTGGATACGCAGTATTTT. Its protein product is CSVGSGKLDTQYF.

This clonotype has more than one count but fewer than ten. The CDR3 loop reads CSARWTSGTGEQFF. CDR3 in DNA: TGCAGTGCTAGGTGGACTAGCGGGACTGGTGAGCAGTTCTTC. This rearrangement joins TRBV20-1 to TRBJ2-1, with 12 bases fitting TRBD2. Trimming took 3 bases from V and 9 from J; bases not matched to a gene: 6. Germline V gives CDR1 DFQATT, CDR2 SNEGSKA (reference sequence). This CDR3 has 14 residues.